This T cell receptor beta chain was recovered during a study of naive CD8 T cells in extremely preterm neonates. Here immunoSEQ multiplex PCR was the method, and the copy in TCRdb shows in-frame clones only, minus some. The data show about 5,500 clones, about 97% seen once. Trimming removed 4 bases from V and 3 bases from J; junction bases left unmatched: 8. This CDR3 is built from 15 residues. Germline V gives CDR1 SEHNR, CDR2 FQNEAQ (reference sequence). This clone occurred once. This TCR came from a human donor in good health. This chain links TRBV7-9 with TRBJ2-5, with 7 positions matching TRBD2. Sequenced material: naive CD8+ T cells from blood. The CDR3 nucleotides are TGTGCCAGCAGCTACGGGACGGGGGGAAAAGAGACCCAGTACTTC. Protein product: CASSYGTGGKETQYF.